The rows below give T cell receptor beta chains drawn from one sample of a study of T cell repertoires in cytomegalovirus infection. Each CDR3 protein is one row after TCRdb ran MiXCR on the reads. Altogether some 100,000 distinct CDR3 sequences are present, under 25% being singletons, with the ten largest covering approximately 40%. Sequenced input: CD8+ T cells from PBMCs. The receptors come from a human donor in good health (CMV status not recorded). Some clones in this sample may be carry-over from other donors' samples. The CDR3 runs from the conserved cysteine through the conserved F or W. D genes are given only for firm matches. Clone size appears in some rows only: once, few, many, or a class for an expanded clone.

13	TRBV20-1	few	TRBJ1-4	.	CSIEGTTNEKLFF	TGCAGCATAGAAGGAACAACTAATGAAAAACTGTTTTTT
15	TRBV20-1	few	TRBJ2-7	TRBD2	CSAREPSGMAGEQYF	TGCAGTGCTAGAGAGCCTAGCGGGATGGCTGGCGAGCAGTACTTC
14	TRBV7-6	.	TRBJ1-1	.	CASSLGGANTEAFF	TGTGCCAGCAGCTTAGGTGGAGCGAACACTGAAGCTTTCTTT
17	TRBV7-2	many	TRBJ2-3	TRBD2	CASSPWATSGSTDTQYF	TGTGCCAGCAGCCCCTGGGCGACTAGCGGTAGCACAGATACGCAGTATTTT
15	TRBV5-8	many	TRBJ2-1	TRBD2	CASSQGLAGGIEQFF	TGTGCCAGCAGCCAGGGACTAGCGGGAGGAATTGAGCAGTTCTTC
13	TRBV9	.	TRBJ1-1	TRBD1	CASSVIKGQEAFF	TGTGCCAGCAGCGTAATCAAGGGACAGGAAGCTTTCTTT
15	TRBV19	.	TRBJ2-5	TRBD2	CASSPRTSGQETQYF	TGTGCCAGTAGTCCCCGGACTAGCGGACAAGAGACCCAGTACTTC
13	TRBV7-2	.	TRBJ2-7	.	CASSFFTSYEQYF	TGTGCCAGCAGCTTCTTCACTAGTTACGAGCAGTACTTC
16	TRBV12-3/TRBV12-4	many	TRBJ1-2	.	CASSSTSNRVAHGYTF	TGTGCCAGCAGTTCAACCTCTAACAGGGTGGCTCATGGCTACACCTTC
14	TRBV6-5	.	TRBJ1-1	.	CASSPGDVGTEAFF	TGTGCCAGCAGCCCGGGGGATGTGGGGACTGAAGCTTTCTTT
14	TRBV4-3	.	TRBJ2-1	.	CASSQDPGFNEQFF	TGCGCCAGCAGCCAAGATCCCGGGTTCAATGAGCAGTTCTTC
15	TRBV6-6	many	TRBJ1-1	TRBD1	CASSYLGQGEAEAFF	TGTGCCAGCAGTTACCTGGGACAGGGTGAGGCTGAAGCTTTCTTT
13	TRBV7-9	.	TRBJ2-1	.	CASSFLQGNEQFF	TGTGCCAGCAGCTTCCTCCAGGGAAATGAGCAGTTCTTC
17	TRBV14	few	TRBJ2-7	TRBD1	CASSRTGQGAETYEQYF	TGTGCCAGCAGCCGGACGGGACAGGGGGCCGAAACCTACGAGCAGTACTTC
11	TRBV7-9	.	TRBJ1-5	.	CAYHSNQPQHF	TGTGCCTACCATAGCAATCAGCCCCAGCATTTT
15	TRBV7-2	many	TRBJ2-7	TRBD2	CASSLPGTSGYEQYF	TGTGCCAGCAGCCTCCCCGGGACTAGCGGCTACGAGCAGTACTTC
14	TRBV3-1	.	TRBJ2-5	TRBD1	CASSQDLQGETQYF	TGTGCCAGCAGCCAAGATCTACAGGGGGAGACCCAGTACTTC
18	TRBV3-1	.	TRBJ2-7	TRBD1	CASSQPRNRGLGNYEQYF	TGTGCCAGCAGCCAACCCCGAAACAGGGGATTGGGAAACTACGAGCAGTACTTC
15	TRBV5-1	few	TRBJ2-5	TRBD2	CASSLASGRRETQYF	TGCGCCAGCAGCTTAGCTAGCGGGAGGAGAGAGACCCAGTACTTC
15	TRBV7-9	.	TRBJ1-1	TRBD1	CASSHPGQGFTEAFF	TGTGCCAGCAGCCACCCCGGACAGGGGTTCACTGAAGCTTTCTTT
14	TRBV28	.	TRBJ2-3	.	CASSLRSELDTQYF	TGTGCCAGCAGTTTAAGGAGTGAGCTAGATACGCAGTATTTT
14	TRBV28	.	TRBJ1-1	.	CASKEVSSNTEAFF	TGTGCCAGCAAGGAGGTCAGCTCGAACACTGAAGCTTTCTTT
17	TRBV11-3	many	TRBJ1-1	TRBD1	CASSRQGMGGMNTEAFF	TGTGCCAGCAGCCGACAGGGGATGGGGGGAATGAACACTGAAGCTTTCTTT
15	TRBV2	.	TRBJ1-2	TRBD1	CASKDPRDSFYGYTF	TGTGCCAGCAAAGATCCCCGGGACAGCTTCTATGGCTACACCTTC
10	TRBV9	few	TRBJ1-6	.	CASGDSPLHF	TGTGCCAGCGGGGATTCACCCCTCCACTTT
13	TRBV7-9	.	TRBJ1-2	.	CASSQEGPYGYTF	TGTGCCAGCAGCCAAGAAGGCCCCTATGGCTACACCTTC
16	TRBV28	few	TRBJ2-2	.	CASSLWQGGSTGELFF	TGTGCCAGCAGTTTATGGCAGGGAGGTTCCACCGGGGAGCTGTTTTTT
13	TRBV27	.	TRBJ2-7	.	CASSLIGDYEQYF	TGTGCCAGCAGTTTAATAGGAGACTACGAGCAGTACTTC
17	TRBV11-2	many	TRBJ1-1	TRBD1	CASSTFGGTGKDTEAFF	TGTGCCAGCAGCACATTTGGGGGGACAGGGAAGGACACTGAAGCTTTCTTT
15	TRBV29-1	.	TRBJ2-7	TRBD1	CSVEVFRDRAYEQYF	TGCAGCGTTGAAGTATTTAGGGACAGGGCTTACGAGCAGTACTTC
13	TRBV5-1	.	TRBJ2-7	TRBD2	CASSLAGEGEQYF	TGCGCCAGCAGCTTGGCCGGGGAGGGCGAGCAGTACTTC
14	TRBV29-1	few	TRBJ2-4	TRBD1	CSAGDRGSKNIQYF	TGCAGCGCCGGGGACAGGGGCTCCAAAAACATTCAGTACTTC
13	TRBV14	few	TRBJ1-2	.	CASSQWSAYGYTF	TGTGCCAGCAGCCAATGGTCAGCTTATGGCTACACCTTC
15	TRBV6-2/TRBV6-3	.	TRBJ2-2	TRBD2	CASTRLAEVTGELFF	TGTGCCAGCACCAGACTAGCGGAAGTCACCGGGGAGCTGTTTTTT
16	TRBV5-4	.	TRBJ2-3	TRBD2	CASSFGLAGDTDTQYF	TGTGCCAGCAGCTTCGGACTAGCGGGAGACACAGATACGCAGTATTTT
11	TRBV4-2	few	TRBJ1-1	.	CATFGDTEAFF	TGTGCCACTTTCGGGGACACTGAAGCTTTCTTT
16	TRBV20-1	.	TRBJ1-1	TRBD1	CSALGGQGVWNTEAFF	TGCAGTGCATTAGGGGGACAGGGGGTGTGGAACACTGAAGCTTTCTTT
16	TRBV11-2	many	TRBJ2-2	TRBD1	CASSSRTGGNTGELFF	TGTGCCAGCAGCTCCAGGACAGGGGGGAACACCGGGGAGCTGTTTTTT
13	TRBV7-9	.	TRBJ1-2	.	CASSIDTSYGYTF	TGTGCCAGCAGCATCGACACCAGCTATGGCTACACCTTC
15	TRBV4-3	few	TRBJ1-4	TRBD1	CASSQADRGNEKLFF	TGCGCCAGCAGCCAAGCCGACAGGGGGAATGAAAAACTGTTTTTT
15	TRBV25-1	.	TRBJ2-1	.	CASSVSRASYNEQFF	TGTGCCAGCAGTGTGTCGAGGGCCTCCTACAATGAGCAGTTCTTC